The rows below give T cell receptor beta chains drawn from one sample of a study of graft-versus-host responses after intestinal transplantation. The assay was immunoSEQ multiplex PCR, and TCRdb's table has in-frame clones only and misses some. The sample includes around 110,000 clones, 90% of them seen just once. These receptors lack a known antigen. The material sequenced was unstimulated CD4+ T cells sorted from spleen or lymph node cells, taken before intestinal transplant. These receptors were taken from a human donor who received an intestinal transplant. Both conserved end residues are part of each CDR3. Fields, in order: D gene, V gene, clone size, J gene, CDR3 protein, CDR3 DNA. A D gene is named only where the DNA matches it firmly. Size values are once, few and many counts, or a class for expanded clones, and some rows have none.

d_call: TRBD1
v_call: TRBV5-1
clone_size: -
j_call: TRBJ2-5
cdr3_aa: CASSWTGGQETQYF
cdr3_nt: TGCGCCAGCAGCTGGACAGGGGGCCAAGAGACCCAGTACTTC

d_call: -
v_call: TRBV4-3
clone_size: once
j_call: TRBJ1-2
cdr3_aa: CASSQVRGPHYGYTF
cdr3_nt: TGCGCCAGCAGCCAAGTCAGGGGCCCCCACTATGGCTACACCTTC

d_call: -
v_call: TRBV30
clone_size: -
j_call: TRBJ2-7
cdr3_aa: CAWRPGRYEQYF
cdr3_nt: TGTGCCTGGAGACCGGGGAGGTACGAGCAGTACTTC

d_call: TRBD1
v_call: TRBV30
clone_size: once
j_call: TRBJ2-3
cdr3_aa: CAWSRGWTGGTDTQYF
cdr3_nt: TGTGCCTGGAGTCGAGGGTGGACAGGGGGCACAGATACGCAGTATTTT

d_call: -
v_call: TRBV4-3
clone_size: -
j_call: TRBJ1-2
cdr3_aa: CASSQDPSTELNYGYTF
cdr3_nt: TGCGCCAGCAGCCAAGACCCTTCCACCGAACTTAACTATGGCTACACCTTC

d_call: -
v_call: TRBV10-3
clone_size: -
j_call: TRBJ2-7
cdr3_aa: CAIPTSGDAAYEQYF
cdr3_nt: TGTGCCATCCCTACTTCCGGAGACGCTGCCTACGAGCAGTACTTC

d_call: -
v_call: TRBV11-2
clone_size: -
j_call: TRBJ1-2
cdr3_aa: CASSLDKNYGYTF
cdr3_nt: TGTGCCAGCAGCTTAGACAAAAACTATGGCTACACCTTC

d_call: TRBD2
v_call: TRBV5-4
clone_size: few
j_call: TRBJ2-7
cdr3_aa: CASSNTSGYEQYF
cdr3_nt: TGTGCCAGCAGCAACACTAGCGGATACGAGCAGTACTTC

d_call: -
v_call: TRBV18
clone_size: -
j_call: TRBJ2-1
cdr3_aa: CASSFRAGPSPAKEQFF
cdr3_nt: TGTGCCAGCTCTTTCAGGGCCGGCCCGTCGCCCGCGAAAGAGCAGTTCTTC

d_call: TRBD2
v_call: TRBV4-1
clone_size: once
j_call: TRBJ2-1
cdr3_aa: CASSQDPGEGYNEQFF
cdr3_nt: TGCGCCAGCAGCCAAGATCCGGGGGAGGGTTACAATGAGCAGTTCTTC

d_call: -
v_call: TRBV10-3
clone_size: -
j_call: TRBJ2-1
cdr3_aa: CAIRPRGYNEQFF
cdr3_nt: TGTGCCATCAGGCCAAGGGGATACAATGAGCAGTTCTTC

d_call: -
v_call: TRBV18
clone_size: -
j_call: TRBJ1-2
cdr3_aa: CASSPPLVNGYTF
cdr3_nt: TGTGCCAGCTCACCACCACTAGTAAATGGCTACACCTTC

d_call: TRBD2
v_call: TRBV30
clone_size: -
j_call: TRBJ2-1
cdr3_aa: CAWSPASGPYNEQFF
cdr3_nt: TGTGCCTGGAGTCCGGCTAGCGGCCCCTACAATGAGCAGTTCTTC

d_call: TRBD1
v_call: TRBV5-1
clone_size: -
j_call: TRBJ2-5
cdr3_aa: CASRRGTGDGETQYF
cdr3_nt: TGCGCCAGCAGGCGAGGGACAGGGGACGGAGAGACCCAGTACTTC

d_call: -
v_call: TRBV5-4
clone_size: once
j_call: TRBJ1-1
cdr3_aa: CASSLKGRGTNTEAFF
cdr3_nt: TGTGCCAGCAGCTTGAAGGGACGGGGGACGAACACTGAAGCTTTCTTT

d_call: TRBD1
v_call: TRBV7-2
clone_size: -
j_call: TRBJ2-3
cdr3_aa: CASSWWGTGGTDTQYF
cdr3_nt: TGTGCCAGCAGCTGGTGGGGGACAGGGGGAACAGATACGCAGTATTTT

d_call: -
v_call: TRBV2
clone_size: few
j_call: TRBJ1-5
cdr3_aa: CASSGAGTSHQPQHF
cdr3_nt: TGTGCCAGCAGTGGAGCAGGGACATCACATCAGCCCCAGCATTTT

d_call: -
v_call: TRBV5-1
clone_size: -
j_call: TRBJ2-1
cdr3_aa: CASSPRRGSYNEQFF
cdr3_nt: TGCGCCAGCAGCCCGAGACGGGGTTCCTACAATGAGCAGTTCTTC

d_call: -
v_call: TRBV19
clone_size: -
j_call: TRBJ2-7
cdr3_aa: CASSIRGSSNEQYF
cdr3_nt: TGTGCCAGTAGTATAAGGGGGTCTTCGAACGAGCAGTACTTC

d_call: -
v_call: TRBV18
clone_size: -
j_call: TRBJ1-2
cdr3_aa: CASSPGGDGYTF
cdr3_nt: TGTGCCAGCTCACCCGGAGGGGATGGCTACACCTTC

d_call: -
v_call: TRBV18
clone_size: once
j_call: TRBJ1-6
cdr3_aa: CASSRSTLQDSPLHF
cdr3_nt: TGTGCCAGCTCACGATCAACTTTACAGGATTCACCCCTCCACTTT

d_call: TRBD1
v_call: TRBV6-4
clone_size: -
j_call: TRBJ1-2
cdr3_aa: CASTLPDRESYGYTF
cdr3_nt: TGTGCCAGCACCCTACCGGACAGGGAAAGCTATGGCTACACCTTC

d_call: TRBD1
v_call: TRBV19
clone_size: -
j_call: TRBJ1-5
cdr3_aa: CASSRDRNQPQHF
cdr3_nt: TGTGCCAGTAGTAGGGACAGGAATCAGCCCCAGCATTTT

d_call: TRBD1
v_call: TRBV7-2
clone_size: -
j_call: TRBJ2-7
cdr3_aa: CASSWDSSPYEQYF
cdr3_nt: TGTGCCAGCAGCTGGGACAGCTCCCCCTACGAGCAGTACTTC

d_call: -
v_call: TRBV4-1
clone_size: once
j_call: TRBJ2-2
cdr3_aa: CASSQVLHDGELFF
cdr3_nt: TGCGCCAGCAGCCAAGTTTTACATGACGGGGAGCTGTTTTTT

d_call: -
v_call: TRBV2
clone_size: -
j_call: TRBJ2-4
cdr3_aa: CASGSAKNIQYF
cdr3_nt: TGTGCCAGCGGGAGTGCCAAAAACATTCAGTACTTC

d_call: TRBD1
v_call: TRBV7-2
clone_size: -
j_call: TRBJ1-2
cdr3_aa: CASSPPGTGIYGYTF
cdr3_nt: TGTGCCAGCAGCCCCCCCGGGACAGGCATCTATGGCTACACCTTC

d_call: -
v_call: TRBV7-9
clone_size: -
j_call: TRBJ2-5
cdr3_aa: CASSLIFGRQETQYF
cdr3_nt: TGTGCCAGCAGCTTAATATTTGGGCGTCAAGAGACCCAGTACTTC

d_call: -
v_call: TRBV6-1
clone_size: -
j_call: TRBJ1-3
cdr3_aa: CASSDRVPGNTIYF
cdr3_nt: TGTGCCAGCAGTGACAGGGTCCCGGGAAACACCATATATTTT

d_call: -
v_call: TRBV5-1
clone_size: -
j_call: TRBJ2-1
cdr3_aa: CASSPDRGGNNEQFF
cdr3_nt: TGCGCCAGCAGCCCTGACAGGGGAGGGAACAATGAGCAGTTCTTC

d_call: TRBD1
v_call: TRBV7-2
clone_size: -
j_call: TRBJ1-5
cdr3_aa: CASSIDRGNQPQHF
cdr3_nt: TGTGCCAGCAGCATAGACAGGGGGAATCAGCCCCAGCATTTT